Following are 13 T cell receptor beta chains from one sample sequenced in a study of identical twins (dated by TCRdb to 2016 to 2017). Library preparation used 5' RACE. These reads were obtained on an Illumina HiSeq 2000. TCRdb handled the public reads itself, with Q25 trimming in fastp and clone calling in MiXCR, and kept productive beta chains. Rows merge per CDR3 protein into single entries with the most common DNA and genes. For this sample there are 470,000 or so distinct CDR3 sequences; 24% appear just once. Around 3% of the sample goes to the ten largest clones. These data were likewise used in another study, on T cells expressing NK-cell markers.

The source material was CD4+ T cells sorted from blood. Receptor source: a young woman in good health.

The CDR3 DNA sequence: TGCAGTGCTAAGATCCGGACAGGGGTCTCCTACGAGCAGTACTTC. Translation: CSAKIRTGVSYEQYF. The V call is TRBV20-1, the J call TRBJ2-7; 9 positions match TRBD1. The V and J ends lost 4 bases and 0 bases, in that order; junction bases with no gene match: 7. The CDR3 sequence is 15 residues long. CDR1 and CDR2 (germline): DFQATT, SNEGSKA (reference sequence).

The chain has TRBV9 and TRBJ1-6; D might be TRBD1 (6 bases). V lost 0 bases to trimming and J lost 10 bases, with 11 bases between them. The CDR3 has 14 residues. The V gene's germline CDR1 is SGDLS and CDR2 YYNGEE. CDR3 sequence reads: CASSVAGDGSPLHF. CDR3 coding DNA: TGTGCCAGCAGCGTAGCAGGGGACGGGTCACCCCTCCACTTT.

This clonotype was found many times. The chain links TRBV7-3 to TRBJ2-5, with a possible D match to TRBD2 (6 bases). The V end lost 4 bases, the J end lost 5 bases, and 11 bases lay between the germline ends. This CDR3 is 13 amino acids long. CDR1 SGHTA and CDR2 FQGTGA come from the germline V gene. The CDR3 nucleotides are TGTGCCAGCAGCTCGGGGACTTTGGAGACCCAGTACTTC. Encoded protein: CASSSGTLETQYF.

Only a few counts were recorded for this clonotype. The chain joins TRBV6-1 to TRBJ2-6; weak D call: TRBD1 (6 bases). The CDR3 consists of 17 residues. Looked up from germline, CDR1 is MNHNS and CDR2 is SASEGT. Trimming left V 2 bases short and J 0 bases short, with 11 bases between. This CDR3 is CASSERGHYSGANVLTF. Here the CDR3 DNA reads TGTGCCAGCAGTGAACGGGGACACTACTCTGGGGCCAACGTCCTGACTTTC.

The rearrangement joins TRBV20-1 to TRBJ2-7; 13 positions match TRBD2. The V and J ends lost 3 bases and 3 bases, in that order; junction bases with no gene match: 5. The CDR3 sequence is 15 residues long. Germline V gives CDR1 DFQATT, CDR2 SNEGSKA (reference sequence). The CDR3: CSASGTSGAGYEQYF. The CDR3 bases are TGCAGTGCTAGTGGGACTAGCGGGGCCGGCTACGAGCAGTACTTC.

This clonotype is a singleton in its sample. The V gene is TRBV5-1, the J gene TRBJ1-4; TRBD1 agrees at 9 bases. With 2 bases clipped from V and 6 bases from J, the junction kept 2 bases outside the gene matches. The germline gives CDR1 SGHRS, CDR2 YFSETQ. The length of the CDR3 is 14 residues. The CDR3 region is CASSLQGADEKLFF. The CDR3 DNA reads TGCGCCAGCAGCTTACAGGGGGCTGATGAAAAACTGTTTTTT.

The chain is built from TRBV4-2 and TRBJ2-5; 10 nucleotides align to TRBD1. J lost 5 bases, V lost 4 bases, and 7 bases had no gene match. The CDR3 loop spans 15 amino acids. CDR1 is LGHNA, CDR2 YNFKEQ, per germline. The CDR3 region has the DNA TGTGCCAGCAGCCCCGACAGGGGGCCGTACGAGACCCAGTACTTC. Translating gives CASSPDRGPYETQYF.

This chain links TRBV12-3 or TRBV12-4 with TRBJ1-2; TRBD1 matches 10 bases. CDR3 length equals 15 residues. The V segment lost 6 bases and the J segment 9 bases; nucleotides outside the gene matches: 13. The CDR3 is CASSRPRTGGLSYTF. The CDR3 region has the DNA TGTGCCAGCAGCCGCCCCAGGACAGGGGGTTTAAGCTACACCTTC.

This clonotype has just a few counts. The chain has TRBV6-5 and TRBJ2-3; D is uncertain. CDR1 and CDR2 from the germline V gene are MNHEY and SVGAGI. The CDR3 extends over 13 amino acids. Trimming removed 3 bases at V and 6 bases at J, with 10 bases between. The DNA for the CDR3 is TGTGCCAGCAGTTATCGGAATGGTGATACGCAGTATTTT. Its translation: CASSYRNGDTQYF.

This clonotype was observed a handful of times. The V and J genes are TRBV9 and TRBJ2-7, with a weak D call TRBD2 (5 bases). Trimming cost V 1 base and J 3 bases, with 17 bases left between them. The CDR3 is 16 amino acids. Germline lookup yields CDR1 SGDLS and CDR2 YYNGEE. The CDR3 region has the DNA TGTGCCAGCAGCGTAAGGAGTAGCGCAGTCTTCTACGAGCAGTACTTC. This gives the protein CASSVRSSAVFYEQYF.

There are a few counts of this clonotype. The CDR3 loop is CASSDWTGELFF. In DNA, the CDR3 is TGCGCCAGCAGTGACTGGACAGGGGAGCTGTTTTTT. The chain couples TRBV10-1 to TRBJ2-2; D may be TRBD1 (5 bases). This CDR3 contains 12 residues. Deletions cut 3 bases from V and 8 bases from J, with 7 bases between. Germline V gene sequence: CDR1 WNHNN, CDR2 SYGVQD (reference sequence).

The rearrangement uses TRBV29-1 and TRBJ1-1; D remains unclear. The germline CDR1 and CDR2 sequences are SQVTM and ANQGSEA. The CDR3 sequence is 14 residues long. Deletions cut 2 bases from V and 0 bases from J, with 10 bases between. DNA for the CDR3: TGCAGCGTTGAACGTACGGTACTGAACACTGAAGCTTTCTTT. Encoded protein: CSVERTVLNTEAFF.

This clonotype was counted only a few times. This sequence joins TRBV20-1 and TRBJ2-1; D call uncertain. Germline V gene sequence: CDR1 DFQATT, CDR2 SNEGSKA (reference sequence). V was cut by 3 bases and J by 0 bases, with 15 bases left in between. The CDR3 is 16 residues long. The DNA for the CDR3 is TGCAGTGCTAGGGGTACCCGCACGAGCTCCTACAATGAGCAGTTCTTC. It specifies CSARGTRTSSYNEQFF.